This T cell receptor (beta chain) was identified in a study of control samples from healthy donors and cancer patients. The CDR3 totals 15 residues. CDR1 is MDHEN and CDR2 is SYDVKM in the germline V gene. The ends were cut back, 5 bases at V and 7 bases at J, with 18 bases in the middle. Repertoires were generated with immunoSEQ multiplex PCR, while TCRdb's copy carries only in-frame clones and drops some. Of 50,000 or so clones listed, 95% to 97% are singletons. The gene calls are TRBV28 and TRBJ2-4, with D tentatively TRBD1 or TRBD2 (7 bases each). Material for sequencing was blood. This TCR was sampled from a woman in her late teens or twenties in good health. CDR3 bases: TGTGCCAGCAGTGGGGGGGGACAGTTAAACAACATTCAGTACTTC. This codes for CASSGGGQLNNIQYF.